This T cell receptor (beta chain) derives from a study of T cells in Graves' hyperthyroidism and ophthalmopathy. At the level of the study: Peripheral blood draws took place at initial diagnosis, ahead of any treatment.

There are a few counts of this clonotype. The antigen remains undetermined. Germline V gene sequence: CDR1 ENHRY, CDR2 SYGVKD. Trimming pared 6 bases from V and 3 bases from J, leaving 12 bases between. The CDR3 loop spans 13 amino acids. Pregnant or lactating patients were excluded, as were those with uncontrolled infection or other autoimmune disease. Amplification targeted TCR beta CDR3 regions from RNA transcripts. First-round RT-PCR targeting the TCR CDR3 was performed with the HTBI primer set. TCRdb reprocessed the multiplex PCR reads via MiXCR and lists one record per CDR3 protein. The sample lists hundreds of thousands of distinct CDR3 sequences; approximately 17% were seen once. Study-wide results and limits: Blood samples included most of the expanded thyroid clonotypes exceeding 0.001. The model forecast ophthalmopathy, anticipating it by a median around 6.5 months before onset.

The genes are TRBV10-3 and TRBJ2-7; a possible D gene is TRBD1 (5 bases). This clonotype was obtained from a woman between 55 and 75 years old with Graves' ophthalmopathy. The sample taken for sequencing was blood. The DNA for the CDR3 is TGTGCCATCAGGGAACAGGAGTACTACGAGCAGTACTTC. Its protein product is CAIREQEYYEQYF.